This TCR beta chain was found in a study of T cells in Graves' hyperthyroidism and ophthalmopathy. Study-wide findings and caveats: In blood, most of the thyroid clonotypes expanded above 0.001 were also present.

This clonotype was recorded many times. Antigen specificity is unknown. Amplification of TCR beta CDR3 regions was performed using RNA transcripts as template. A set of HTBI primers served as the primers for a first-round RT-PCR of the TCR CDR3. In TCRdb, the multiplex PCR reads were re-called with MiXCR into one record per CDR3 protein. In the table there are about 210,000 distinct CDR3 sequences, roughly 18% of which are singletons. Exclusion criteria comprised uncontrolled infection, other autoimmune disease, pregnancy or lactation. V was trimmed by 5 bases and J by 4 bases, leaving 18 bases between them. CDR3 size: 15 residues. Germline loops: CDR1 MDHEN, CDR2 SYDVKM.

This chain joins TRBV28 and TRBJ2-7; D may be TRBD1 or TRBD2 (6 bases each). This receptor was identified in a man between 50 and 59 years old with Graves' hyperthyroidism. The sample was blood. Here the CDR3 reads CASSLRGAPQYEQYF. CDR3 DNA: TGTGCCAGCAGTCTGAGGGGGGCTCCACAATACGAGCAGTACTTC.